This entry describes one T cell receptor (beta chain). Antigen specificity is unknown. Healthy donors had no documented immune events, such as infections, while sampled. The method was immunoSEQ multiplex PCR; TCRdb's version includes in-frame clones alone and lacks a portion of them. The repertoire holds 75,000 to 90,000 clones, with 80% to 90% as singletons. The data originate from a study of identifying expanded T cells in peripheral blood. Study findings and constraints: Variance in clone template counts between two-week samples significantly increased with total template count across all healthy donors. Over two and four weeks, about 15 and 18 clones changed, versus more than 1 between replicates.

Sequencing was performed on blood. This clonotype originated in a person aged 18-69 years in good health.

CDR3 region: CASSQGTGEDYGYTF. The CDR3 nucleotides read TGTGCCAGCAGCCAAGGGACAGGGGAGGACTATGGCTACACCTTC. This chain uses TRBV4-2 with TRBJ1-2; TRBD1 aligns across 9 bases. The CDR3 covers 15 residues. From germline, CDR1 is LGHNA and CDR2 YNFKEQ. V dropped 1 base and J dropped 3; count of bases not matched to a gene: 3.